The sample holds a few counts of the clone carrying this T cell receptor (beta chain). What it binds is unknown. The length of the CDR3 is 13 residues. Germline CDR1 and CDR2: LNHDA and SQIVND (reference sequence). The V end lost 7 bases, the J end lost 4 bases, and 12 bases lay between the germline ends. The sample originates from a study of shared clonotypes between healthy human individuals. In the study overall: Each donor's CD4 naive and CD4 memory cells filled three plates apiece, CD8 naive two, and CD8 memory one. Findings and limits, study-wide: Non-shared clonotypes displayed generation probabilities falling below those of clonotypes present in all four donors.

Deep was the level used in running the assay. The DNA input per sorted-subset replicate PCR was roughly 180 ng, corresponding to tens of thousands of T cell genomes. The repertoire was sequenced with immunoSEQ multiplex PCR; TCRdb's copy has only in-frame clones and lacks some. The sample lists nearly 1 million clones; more than 75% were seen once. V usage is TRBV19 and J usage is TRBJ2-3, with D possibly TRBD2 on 7 matching bases. Sequencing was carried out using memory CD4+ T cells sorted from blood. As to subset: CD45RA-negative fraction. This receptor was obtained from a man aged 18 to 30 in good health. The CDR3 sequence is CASKGGGSDTQYF. CDR3 nucleotides: TGTGCCAGTAAGGGAGGGGGGTCAGATACGCAGTATTTT.